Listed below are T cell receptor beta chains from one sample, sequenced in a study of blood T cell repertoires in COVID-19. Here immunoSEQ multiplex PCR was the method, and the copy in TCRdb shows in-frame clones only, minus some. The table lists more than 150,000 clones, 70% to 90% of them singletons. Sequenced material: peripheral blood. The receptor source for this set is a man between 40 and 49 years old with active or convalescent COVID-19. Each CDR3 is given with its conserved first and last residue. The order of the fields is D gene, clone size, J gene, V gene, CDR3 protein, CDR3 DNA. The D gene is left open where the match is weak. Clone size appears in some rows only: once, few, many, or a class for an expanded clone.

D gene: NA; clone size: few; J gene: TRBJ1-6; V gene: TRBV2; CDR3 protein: CASSPGQRNSPLHF; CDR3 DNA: TGTGCCAGCAGTCCCGGACAGCGTAATTCACCCCTCCACTTT
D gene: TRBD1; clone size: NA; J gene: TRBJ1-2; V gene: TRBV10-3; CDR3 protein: CAISGGDRRNYGYTF; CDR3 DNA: TGTGCCATCAGTGGGGGGGACAGGAGAAACTATGGCTACACCTTC
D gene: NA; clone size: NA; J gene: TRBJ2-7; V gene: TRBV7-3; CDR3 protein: CASSLTIAGEQYF; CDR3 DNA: TGTGCCAGCAGCTTAACAATCGCGGGCGAGCAGTACTTC
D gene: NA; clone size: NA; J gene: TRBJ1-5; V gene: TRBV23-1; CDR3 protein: CASYDRDQPQHF; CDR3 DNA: TGCGCCAGCTATGACAGAGATCAGCCCCAGCATTTT
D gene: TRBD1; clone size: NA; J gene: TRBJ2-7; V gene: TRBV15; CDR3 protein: CATSRDLASGGRNEQYF; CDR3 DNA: TGTGCCACCAGCAGAGATCTAGCCTCAGGGGGCAGGAACGAGCAGTACTTC
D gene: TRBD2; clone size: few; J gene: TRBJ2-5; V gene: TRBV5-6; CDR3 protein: CASSLGVWGGDQETQYF; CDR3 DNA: TGTGCCAGCAGCTTGGGTGTGTGGGGAGGGGATCAAGAGACCCAGTACTTC
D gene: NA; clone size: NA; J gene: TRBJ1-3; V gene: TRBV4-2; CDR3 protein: CASSQSGVSGNTIYF; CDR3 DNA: TGTGCCAGCAGCCAATCAGGGGTCTCTGGAAACACCATATATTTT
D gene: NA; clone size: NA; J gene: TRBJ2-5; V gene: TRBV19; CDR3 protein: CASSINRVQETQYF; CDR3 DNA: TGTGCCAGTAGTATAAACAGGGTCCAAGAGACCCAGTACTTC
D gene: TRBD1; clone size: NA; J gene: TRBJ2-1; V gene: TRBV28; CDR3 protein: CASGRQGANDEQFF; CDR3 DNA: TGTGCCAGCGGTCGACAGGGGGCGAACGATGAGCAGTTCTTC
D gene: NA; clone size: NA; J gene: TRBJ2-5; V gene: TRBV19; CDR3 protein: CASTPVGGETQYF; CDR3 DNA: TGTGCCAGTACCCCGGTAGGGGGAGAGACCCAGTACTTC
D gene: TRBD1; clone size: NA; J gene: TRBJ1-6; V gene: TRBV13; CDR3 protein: CASSHDRGNSPLHF; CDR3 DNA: TGTGCCAGCAGCCACGACAGGGGGAATTCACCCCTCCACTTT
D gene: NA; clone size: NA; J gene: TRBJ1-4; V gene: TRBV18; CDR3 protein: CASSPPARDEKLFF; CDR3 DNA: TGTGCCAGCTCACCACCGGCCCGGGATGAAAAACTGTTTTTT
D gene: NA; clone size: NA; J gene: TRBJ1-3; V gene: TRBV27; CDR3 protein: CASSLSGVTSGNTIYF; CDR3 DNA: TGTGCCAGCAGTTTATCGGGCGTCACCTCTGGAAACACCATATATTTT
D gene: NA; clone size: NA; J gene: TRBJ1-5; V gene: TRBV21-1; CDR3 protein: CASTGQGHQPQHF; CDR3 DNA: TGTGCCAGCACTGGACAGGGGCATCAGCCCCAGCATTTT
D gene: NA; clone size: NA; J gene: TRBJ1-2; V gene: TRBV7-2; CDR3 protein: CASSFSVTAGDYGYTF; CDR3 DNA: TGTGCCAGCAGCTTCTCTGTAACGGCAGGGGACTATGGCTACACCTTC
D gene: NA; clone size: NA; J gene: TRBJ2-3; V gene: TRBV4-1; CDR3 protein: CASSQVGGVVDTQYF; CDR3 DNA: TGCGCCAGCAGCCAAGTGGGGGGTGTGGTGGATACGCAGTATTTT
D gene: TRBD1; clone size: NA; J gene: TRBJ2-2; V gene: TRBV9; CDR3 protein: CASSVRQGSGGELFF; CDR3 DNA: TGTGCCAGCAGTGTACGACAGGGGAGTGGCGGGGAGCTGTTTTTT
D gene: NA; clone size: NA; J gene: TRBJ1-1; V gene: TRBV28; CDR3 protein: CASREGGAEAFF; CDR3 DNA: TGTGCCAGCAGGGAGGGAGGGGCGGAAGCTTTCTTT
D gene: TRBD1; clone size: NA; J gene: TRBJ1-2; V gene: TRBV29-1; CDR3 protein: CSVADRDIYGYTF; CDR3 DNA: TGCAGCGTTGCTGACAGGGATATTTATGGCTACACCTTC
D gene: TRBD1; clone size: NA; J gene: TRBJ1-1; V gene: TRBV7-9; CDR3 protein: CASSLPGQGSTEAFF; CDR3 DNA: TGTGCCAGCAGTCTTCCGGGACAGGGGAGCACTGAAGCTTTCTTT
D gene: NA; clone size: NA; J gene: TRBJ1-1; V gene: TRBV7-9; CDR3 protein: CASSSIGQWYTEAFF; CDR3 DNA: TGTGCCAGCAGCTCCATCGGACAGTGGTACACTGAAGCTTTCTTT
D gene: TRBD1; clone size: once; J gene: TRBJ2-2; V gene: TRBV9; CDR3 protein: CASSVGDRNTGELFF; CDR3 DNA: TGTGCCAGCAGCGTAGGGGACAGGAACACCGGGGAGCTGTTTTTT
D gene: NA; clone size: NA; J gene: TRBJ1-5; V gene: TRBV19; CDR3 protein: CASSFLRGYSQPQHF; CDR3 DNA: TGTGCCAGTAGTTTCTTGAGGGGGTATAGTCAGCCCCAGCATTTT
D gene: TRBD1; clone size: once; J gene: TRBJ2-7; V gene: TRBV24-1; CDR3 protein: CATCSGTGSYEQYF; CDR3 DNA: TGTGCCACCTGCTCCGGGACAGGGTCCTACGAGCAGTACTTC
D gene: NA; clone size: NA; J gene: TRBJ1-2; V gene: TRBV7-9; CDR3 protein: CASSSSGDRYTF; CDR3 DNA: TGTGCCAGCAGCTCATCAGGGGATCGCTACACCTTC
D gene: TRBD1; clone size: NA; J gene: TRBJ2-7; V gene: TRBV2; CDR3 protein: CASRDRGYEQYF; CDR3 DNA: TGTGCCAGCAGGGACAGGGGCTACGAGCAGTACTTC
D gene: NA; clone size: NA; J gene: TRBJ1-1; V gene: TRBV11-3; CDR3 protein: CASSPQMDTEAFF; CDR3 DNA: TGTGCCAGCAGCCCACAGATGGACACTGAAGCTTTCTTT
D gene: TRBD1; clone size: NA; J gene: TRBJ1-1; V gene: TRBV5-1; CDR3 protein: CASSRQGGIKGTEAFF; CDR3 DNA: TGCGCCAGCTCCCGACAGGGAGGTATCAAGGGCACTGAAGCTTTCTTT
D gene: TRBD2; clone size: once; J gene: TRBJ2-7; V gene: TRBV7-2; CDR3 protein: CASSPLPAGGSYEQYF; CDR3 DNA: TGTGCCAGCAGCCCATTACCAGCGGGGGGCTCCTACGAGCAGTACTTC
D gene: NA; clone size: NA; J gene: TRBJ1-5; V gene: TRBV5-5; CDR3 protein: CASSLQLYSNQPQHF; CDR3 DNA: TGTGCCAGCAGCCTACAGCTTTATAGCAATCAGCCCCAGCATTTT
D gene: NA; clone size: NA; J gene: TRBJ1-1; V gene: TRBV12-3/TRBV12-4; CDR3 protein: CASSFGQGAAFF; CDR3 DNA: TGTGCCAGCAGTTTCGGCCAGGGCGCGGCTTTCTTT
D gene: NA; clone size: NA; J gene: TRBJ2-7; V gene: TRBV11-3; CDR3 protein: CASSKTRAYEQYF; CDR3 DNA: TGTGCCAGTAGTAAAACCCGGGCCTACGAGCAGTACTTC
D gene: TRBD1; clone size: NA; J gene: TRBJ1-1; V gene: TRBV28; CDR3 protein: CASSLDRASVNTEAFF; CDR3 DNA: TGTGCCAGCAGTTTGGACAGGGCCTCAGTGAACACTGAAGCTTTCTTT
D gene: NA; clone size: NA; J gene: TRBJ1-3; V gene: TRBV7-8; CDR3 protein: CASSLGISSGNTIYF; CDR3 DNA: TGTGCCAGCAGCTTAGGCATCAGCTCTGGAAACACCATATATTTT
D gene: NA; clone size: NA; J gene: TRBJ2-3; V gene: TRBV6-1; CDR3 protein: CASSEQGGKSDTQYF; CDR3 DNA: TGTGCCAGCAGTGAACAGGGGGGTAAATCAGATACGCAGTATTTT
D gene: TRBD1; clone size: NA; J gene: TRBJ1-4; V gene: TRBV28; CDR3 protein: CASSPTGGLANEKLFF; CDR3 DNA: TGTGCCAGCAGTCCTACAGGGGGCTTGGCTAATGAAAAACTGTTTTTT
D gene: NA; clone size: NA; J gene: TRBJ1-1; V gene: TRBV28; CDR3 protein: CASSLSHQGGAFF; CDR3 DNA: TGTGCCAGCAGTTTATCCCACCAGGGAGGAGCTTTCTTT
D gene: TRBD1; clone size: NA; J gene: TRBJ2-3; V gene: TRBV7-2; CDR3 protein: CASSLQGAANTDTQYF; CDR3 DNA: TGTGCCAGCAGCTTACAGGGGGCCGCTAATACAGATACGCAGTATTTT
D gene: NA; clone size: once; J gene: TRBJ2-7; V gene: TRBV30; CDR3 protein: CAWSGQQGTPYEQYF; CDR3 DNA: TGTGCCTGGAGTGGGCAACAGGGAACCCCCTACGAGCAGTACTTC
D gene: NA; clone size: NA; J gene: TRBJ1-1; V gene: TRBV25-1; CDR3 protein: CASSEYGGQFMNTEAFF; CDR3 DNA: TGTGCCAGCAGTGAATACGGGGGGCAGTTCATGAACACTGAAGCTTTCTTT
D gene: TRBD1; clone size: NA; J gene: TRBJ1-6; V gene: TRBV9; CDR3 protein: CASSLGRGTNSPLHF; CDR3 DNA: TGTGCCAGCAGTCTTGGCAGGGGGACCAATTCACCCCTCCACTTT
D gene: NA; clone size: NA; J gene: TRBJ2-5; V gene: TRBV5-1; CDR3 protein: CASSSLGTPQETQYF; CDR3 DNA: TGCGCCAGCAGCTCTTTGGGGACACCCCAAGAGACCCAGTACTTC
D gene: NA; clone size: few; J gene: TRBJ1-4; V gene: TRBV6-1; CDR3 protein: CASSESKRVWLFF; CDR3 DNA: TGTGCCAGCAGTGAATCGAAGCGAGTGTGGCTGTTTTTT
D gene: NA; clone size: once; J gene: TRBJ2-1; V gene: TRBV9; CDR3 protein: CASSVGRGGNNEQFF; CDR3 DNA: TGTGCCAGCAGCGTAGGCAGGGGTGGGAACAATGAGCAGTTCTTC
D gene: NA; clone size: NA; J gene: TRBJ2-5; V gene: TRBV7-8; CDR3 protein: CASRQGGATRETQYF; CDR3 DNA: TGTGCCAGCAGACAAGGGGGGGCGACTCGGGAGACCCAGTACTTC
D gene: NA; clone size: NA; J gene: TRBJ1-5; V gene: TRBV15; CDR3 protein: CATSRDQPGSGQPQHF; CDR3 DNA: TGTGCCACCAGCAGAGATCAGCCAGGGTCTGGTCAGCCCCAGCATTTT
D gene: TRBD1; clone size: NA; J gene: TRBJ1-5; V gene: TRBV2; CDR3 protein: CASSVFGQGVNQPQHF; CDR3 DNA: TGTGCCAGCAGCGTATTTGGACAGGGGGTCAATCAGCCCCAGCATTTT
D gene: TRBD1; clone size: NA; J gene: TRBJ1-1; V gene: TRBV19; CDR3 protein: CASRLGQHAAFF; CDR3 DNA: TGTGCCAGTAGACTGGGACAGCATGCCGCTTTCTTT
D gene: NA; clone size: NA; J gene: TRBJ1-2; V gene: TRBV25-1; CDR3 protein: CASSVGHPYGYTF; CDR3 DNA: TGTGCCAGCAGTGTGGGGCATCCCTATGGCTACACCTTC
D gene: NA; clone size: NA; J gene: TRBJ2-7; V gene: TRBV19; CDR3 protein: CASSGRAGTYEQYF; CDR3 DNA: TGTGCCAGCTCCGGCCGGGCCGGGACTTACGAGCAGTACTTC
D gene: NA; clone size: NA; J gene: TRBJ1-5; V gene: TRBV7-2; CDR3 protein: CASSSSRTTNQPQHF; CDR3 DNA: TGTGCCAGCAGCTCATCTCGGACAACCAATCAGCCCCAGCATTTT
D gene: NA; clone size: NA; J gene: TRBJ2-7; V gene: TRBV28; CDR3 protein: CASRSGPASYEQYF; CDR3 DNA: TGTGCCAGCAGGAGCGGGCCGGCGAGCTACGAGCAGTACTTC
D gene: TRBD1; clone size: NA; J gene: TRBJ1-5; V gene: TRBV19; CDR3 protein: CASSSRGPRTGGGQPQHF; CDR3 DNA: TGTGCCAGTAGTTCACGAGGTCCTCGGACAGGGGGCGGTCAGCCCCAGCATTTT